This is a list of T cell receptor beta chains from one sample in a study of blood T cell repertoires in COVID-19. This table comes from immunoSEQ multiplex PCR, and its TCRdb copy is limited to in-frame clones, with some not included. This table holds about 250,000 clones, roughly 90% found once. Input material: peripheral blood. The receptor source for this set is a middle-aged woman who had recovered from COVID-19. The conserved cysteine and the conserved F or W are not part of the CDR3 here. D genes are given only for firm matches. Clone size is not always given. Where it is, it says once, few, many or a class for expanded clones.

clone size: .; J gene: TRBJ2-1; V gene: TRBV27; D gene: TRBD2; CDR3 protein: ASSSTSGGGGEQF
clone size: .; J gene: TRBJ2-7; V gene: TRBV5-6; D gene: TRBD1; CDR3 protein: ASSRDRGDEQY
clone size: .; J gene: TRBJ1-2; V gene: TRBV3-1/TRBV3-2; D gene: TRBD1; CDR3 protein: ASSPQGWDSYGYT
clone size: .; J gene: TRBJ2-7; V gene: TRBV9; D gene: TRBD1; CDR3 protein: ASSVAGDRPYEQY
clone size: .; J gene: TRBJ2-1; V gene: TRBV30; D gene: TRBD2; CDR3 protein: AWSSSRTSGSQDEQF
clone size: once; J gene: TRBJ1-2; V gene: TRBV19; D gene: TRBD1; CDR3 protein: ASRELAAGGDYGYT
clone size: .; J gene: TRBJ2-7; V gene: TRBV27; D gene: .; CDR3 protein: ASSPRGVEQY
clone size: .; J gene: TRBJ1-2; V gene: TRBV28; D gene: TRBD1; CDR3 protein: ASSVDRDYGYT
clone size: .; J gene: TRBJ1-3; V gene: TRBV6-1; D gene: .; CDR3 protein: ASSEGGGLSGNTIY
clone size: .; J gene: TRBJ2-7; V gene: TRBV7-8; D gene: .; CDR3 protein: ASSLDVGESSYEQY
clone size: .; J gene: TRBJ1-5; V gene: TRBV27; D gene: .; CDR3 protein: ASSSLAGHGQPQH